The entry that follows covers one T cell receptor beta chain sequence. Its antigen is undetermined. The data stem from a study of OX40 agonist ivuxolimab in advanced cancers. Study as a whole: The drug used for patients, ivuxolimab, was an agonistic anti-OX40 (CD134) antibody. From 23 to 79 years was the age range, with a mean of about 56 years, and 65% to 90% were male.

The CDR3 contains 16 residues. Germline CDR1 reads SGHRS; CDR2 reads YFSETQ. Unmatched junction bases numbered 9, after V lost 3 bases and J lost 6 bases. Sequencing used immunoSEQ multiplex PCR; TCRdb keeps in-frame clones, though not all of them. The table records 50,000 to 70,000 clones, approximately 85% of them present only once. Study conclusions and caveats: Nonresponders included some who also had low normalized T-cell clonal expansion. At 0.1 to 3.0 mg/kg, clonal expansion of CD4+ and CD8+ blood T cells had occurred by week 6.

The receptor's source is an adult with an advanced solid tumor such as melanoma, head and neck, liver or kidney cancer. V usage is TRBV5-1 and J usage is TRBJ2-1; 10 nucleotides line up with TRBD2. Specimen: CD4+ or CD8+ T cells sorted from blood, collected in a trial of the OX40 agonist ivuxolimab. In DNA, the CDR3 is TGCGCCAGCAGCTCGCAAGCGGGAGGGCCGGGCAATGAGCAGTTCTTC. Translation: CASSSQAGGPGNEQFF.